This T cell receptor (beta chain) was identified in a study of Graves' ophthalmopathy and Graves' hyperthyroidism. Study-level points and caveats: Ophthalmopathy versus stable hyperthyroidism: 13-signature model gave 87.88% sensitivity, 80% to 84% specificity.

Isolation of PBMCs was performed using over 8 ml of fresh peripheral blood. Amplification targeted the TCR beta CDR3 regions, with RNA transcripts as the source material. The first round was an RT-PCR with HTBI primers, and the second round was a multiplex PCR. TCRdb re-called the multiplex PCR reads through MiXCR, storing one row per CDR3 protein. The sample includes 400,000 to 500,000 distinct CDR3 sequences, 20% to 25% seen only once; the top ten take under 3.5%. At least ten counts were recorded for this clonotype. Antigen unknown. The source material was peripheral blood. The TCR comes from a woman between 18 and 29 years old with stable Graves' hyperthyroidism.

The CDR3 region has the DNA TGTGCCAGCAGGGACAGGGGGCAGTGGGGGACCCAGTACTTC. Its translation is CASRDRGQWGTQYF. The chain is built from TRBV12-3 or TRBV12-4 and TRBJ2-5; 11 bases fit TRBD1. The junction had 7 bases not matched to a gene; V was cut back by 6 bases and J by 7 bases. The CDR3 is made up of 14 amino acids.